What follows is one T cell receptor (beta chain) and its context. This CDR3 spans 16 amino acids. V was pared by 5 bases and J by 5 bases, with 8 bases of the junction left unmatched. The germline gives CDR1 MNHEY, CDR2 SMNVEV (reference sequence). The data originate from a study of blood T cell repertoires in COVID-19. About the study: Italy, Spain and the United States were the sources of the convalescent and acute COVID-19 samples.

Seattle researchers signed up patients amid active infection and tracked them longitudinally. Profiled with immunoSEQ multiplex PCR; TCRdb holds only in-frame clones, not every one. This table has a few hundred thousand clones, around 90% appearing once. V is TRBV27 and J is TRBJ2-5, with 13 bases lining up with TRBD2. The specimen was peripheral blood. The receptor comes from an older woman with COVID-19, enrolled during active disease. CDR3: CASSLRLAGGGETQYF. The CDR3 DNA is TGTGCCAGCAGTCTAAGACTAGCGGGGGGCGGGGAGACCCAGTACTTC.